The 18 T cell receptor beta chains reported below all come from one sample, sequenced in a study of cytomegalovirus exposure and HLA in healthy donors. Vbeta (60) and Jbeta (13) primers were used in the PCR. Clones were read by immunoSEQ multiplex PCR, and TCRdb kept only the in-frame ones, dropping some. The sample lists about 100,000 clones, around 74% occurring once. The sequencing sample was made of PBMCs. These receptors all come from a woman between 70 and 85 years old in good health and CMV-seropositive.

This clone appeared a few times. The rearrangement joins TRBV7-8 to TRBJ1-5, with TRBD1 matching 9 bases. The CDR3 is 15 residues long. CDR1 is SGHVS, CDR2 FQNEAQ, per germline. V lost 5 bases and J lost 9; bases outside the gene matches: 11. The CDR3 DNA sequence: TGTGCCAGCAGCGATGGGACAGGGCCCTTTCTGCCCCAGCATTTT. It codes for CASSDGTGPFLPQHF.

This rearrangement joins TRBV9 to TRBJ2-3, with 10 bases lining up with TRBD2. V trimming: 4 bases; J trimming: 0 bases; junction bases outside the gene matches: 11. Per germline, CDR1 SGDLS and CDR2 YYNGEE. The CDR3 has 18 amino acids. The CDR3 reads CASSYLGTSVTSTDTQYF. The CDR3 bases are TGTGCCAGCAGCTACCTCGGGACTAGCGTAACTAGCACAGATACGCAGTATTTT.

The chain carries TRBV7-9 and TRBJ2-1, with 7 bases fitting TRBD2. The ends lost 4 bases at V and 5 bases at J; junction bases unmatched: 17. Germline lookup yields CDR1 SEHNR and CDR2 FQNEAQ (reference sequence). The CDR3 totals 18 residues. CDR3 sequence (DNA): TGTGCCAGCAGCTCCCCACCAATAACTAGCGCGAGTAACAATGAGCAGTTCTTC. Protein sequence: CASSSPPITSASNNEQFF.

This clone occurred a few times. The rearrangement joins TRBV5-1 to TRBJ2-7; D not resolved. Germline CDR1 SGHRS, CDR2 YFSETQ. Trimming removed 4 bases at V and 0 bases at J, with 17 bases between. The CDR3 loop spans 16 amino acids. In DNA form, the CDR3 reads TGCGCCAGCAGCCCGCTCGGCGGCTTAAGCTCCTACGAGCAGTACTTC. Its protein is CASSPLGGLSSYEQYF.

This chain connects TRBV5-1 to TRBJ1-2; 8 bases line up with TRBD1. CDR1 is SGHRS, CDR2 YFSETQ, per germline. V shed 2 bases, J shed 0 bases, and the junction held 6 bases outside the gene matches. This CDR3 contains 16 residues. CDR3 sequence reads: CASSFQGANSNYGYTF. The CDR3 coding sequence is TGCGCCAGCAGCTTTCAGGGGGCGAATTCTAACTATGGCTACACCTTC.

The J gene is TRBJ2-1, the V gene TRBV5-1; 7 nucleotides line up with TRBD1. The CDR3 covers 14 residues. CDR1 and CDR2 from the germline V gene are SGHRS and YFSETQ. Losses at the gene ends were 4 bases for V and 0 bases for J; bases not matched to a gene: 1. The CDR3: CASSRDSSYNEQFF. CDR3 bases: TGCGCCAGCAGCCGGGACAGCTCCTACAATGAGCAGTTCTTC.

V is TRBV11-2 and J is TRBJ2-1; D not certain. The germline V gene has CDR1 SGHAT and CDR2 FQNNGV. This CDR3 has 14 residues. V lost 5 bases to trimming and J lost 7 bases, with 15 bases between them. The CDR3 bases are TGTGCCAGCAGCCAACTCACGGTGCATAATGAGCAGTTCTTC. It specifies CASSQLTVHNEQFF.

V gene TRBV7-9 combines with J gene TRBJ2-7; 7 nucleotides agree with TRBD2. With 5 bases clipped from V and 1 base from J, the junction kept 5 bases outside the gene matches. This CDR3 is 14 amino acids long. Germline CDR1 SEHNR, CDR2 FQNEAQ (reference sequence). This chain's CDR3 is CASSNRGGSYEQYF. CDR3 sequence (DNA): TGTGCCAGCAGCAATCGCGGGGGATCCTACGAGCAGTACTTC.

This clone has just one count. The rearrangement joins TRBV18 to TRBJ1-4; D is possibly TRBD1 (5 bases). V lost 5 bases and J lost 8, with 21 bases in between. The CDR3 is 16 amino acids. Germline V gene lookup returns CDR1 KGHSH and CDR2 LQKENI. The chain's CDR3 is CASSSRPPRTNEKLFF. CDR3 DNA sequence: TGTGCCAGCTCATCTAGACCCCCCCGGACAAACGAAAAACTGTTTTTT.

This chain connects TRBV28 to TRBJ2-5, with TRBD2 identical over 9 bases. Matching the DNA end better, TRBJ2-7 makes the J call doubtful. The germline CDR1 and CDR2 sequences are MDHEN and SYDVKM. The CDR3 contains 15 residues. CDR3 sequence: CASSLGTSKSYEQYF. CDR3 nucleotide sequence: TGTGCCAGCAGTTTAGGGACTAGCAAATCCTACGAGCAGTACTTC.

The V and J genes are TRBV6-5 and TRBJ2-7, with 9 bases lining up with TRBD1. This CDR3 region has 14 residues. The germline gives CDR1 MNHEY, CDR2 SVGAGI. The V gene end was trimmed by 5 bases and the J gene end by 6 bases; junction bases not matched to a gene: 8. The CDR3 bases are TGTGCCAGCAGTCTACTCGGACAGGGGCTCGAGCAGTACTTC. This gives the protein CASSLLGQGLEQYF.

This rearrangement joins TRBV27 to TRBJ2-1; 9 positions match TRBD2. V shed 1 base, J shed 15 bases, and the junction held 16 bases outside the gene matches. The V gene's germline CDR1 is MNHEY and CDR2 SMNVEV (reference sequence). The CDR3 runs 16 residues. The CDR3 coding sequence is TGTGCCAGCAGTTTATTCCGTTTAGCGGGAGATCGCATTGCGTTCTTC. Translated, it gives CASSLFRLAGDRIAFF.

The V and J genes are TRBV19 and TRBJ2-7; D is perhaps TRBD2 (6 bases). The V gene lost 10 bases and the J gene lost 0 bases, with 16 bases spanning the gap. The CDR3 length is 14 residues. Germline CDR1 is LNHDA and CDR2 is SQIVND (reference sequence). The CDR3 sequence: CATRRAIGSYEQYF. The CDR3 DNA follows: TGTGCCACCAGGAGGGCGATTGGCTCCTACGAGCAGTACTTC.

The chain links TRBV4-3 to TRBJ2-7; 12 bases align to TRBD1. J was trimmed by 4 bases and V by 4 bases; bases with no gene match: 2. Per germline, CDR1 LGHNA and CDR2 YSLEER. The CDR3 covers 14 residues. CDR3 sequence: CASSPGQGAYEQYF. The CDR3 DNA reads TGCGCCAGCAGCCCGGGACAGGGGGCTTACGAGCAGTACTTC.

In its sample, this clone was seen once. The chain joins TRBV6-1 to TRBJ1-2, with D unresolved. The CDR3 is made up of 16 amino acids. Germline CDR1 reads MNHNS; CDR2 reads SASEGT. With 2 bases removed from V and 5 bases from J, the gap between germline ends came to 18 bases. CDR3 region: CASSENSPTFRYGYTF. CDR3 in DNA: TGTGCCAGCAGTGAAAACAGCCCCACATTCCGTTATGGCTACACCTTC.

Turning to this clone: At one end the junction does not follow the germline gene, possibly because of a read error. This same CDR3 is encoded by further DNA sequences in the sample. The chain couples TRBV23-1 to TRBJ2-3, with 12 nucleotides matching TRBD2. TRBV23-1 falls under the ORF class, with uncertain function. The CDR3 is 15 amino acids. The CDR3 spells CASISLAGGADTQYF. CDR3 DNA sequence: TGTGCCAGCATCAGTCTAGCGGGGGGGGCAGATACGCAGTATTTT.

This chain uses TRBV14 with TRBJ2-1; 8 bases fit TRBD2. Trimming cost V 4 bases and J 11 bases; bases outside gene matches: 7. This CDR3 contains 13 residues. Germline V gene lookup returns CDR1 SGHDN and CDR2 FVKESK. CDR3 sequence reads: CASSPQAGAQQFF. CDR3 bases: TGTGCCAGCAGCCCTCAAGCGGGGGCGCAGCAGTTCTTC.

The CDR3 protein is CASSPRQGRQNTEAFF. CDR3 DNA sequence: TGTGCCAGCAGCCCGAGACAGGGTCGCCAGAACACTGAAGCTTTCTTT. This chain uses TRBV7-9 with TRBJ1-1; TRBD1 aligns across 7 bases. The junction had 10 bases not matched to a gene; V was cut back by 5 bases and J by 1 base. CDR3 length equals 16 residues. Germline CDR1 reads SEHNR; CDR2 reads FQNEAQ (reference sequence).